The rows below give T cell receptor beta chains drawn from one sample of a study of shared clonotypes between healthy human individuals. Profiling relied on immunoSEQ multiplex PCR, and the TCRdb table lists in-frame clones only, not all of them. The table lists about 2.5 million clones, approximately 90% of them singletons. Sample: naive CD4+ T cells from PBMCs. These receptors were obtained from a man younger than 30 in good health. Some clones in this sample may be carry-over from other donors' samples. Each CDR3 is given with its conserved first and last residue. Fields, in order: J gene, V gene, D gene, clone size, CDR3 DNA, CDR3 protein. D genes are given only for firm matches. Size is omitted from some rows. Given values are once, few, many or a class for expanded clones.

>TRBJ2-1|TRBV7-3|TRBD2|-
TGTGCCAGCAGCTCCGGACTAGCGGTTTCCTACAATGAGCAGTTCTTC
CASSSGLAVSYNEQFF
>TRBJ2-7|TRBV28|TRBD2|-
TGTGCCAGCAGTTTGCGGCTAGCGGGGAACTACGAGCAGTACTTC
CASSLRLAGNYEQYF
>TRBJ1-1|TRBV6-5|-|once
TGTGCCAGCAGTTACCAGGGAGCTGAAGCTTTCTTT
CASSYQGAEAFF
>TRBJ1-1|TRBV28|-|once
TGTGCCAGCAGTTTAATTCCGGGCCGGGGCACTGAAGCTTTCTTT
CASSLIPGRGTEAFF
>TRBJ2-2|TRBV5-1|-|-
TGCGCCAGCAGCCCTATGTACCTCAACACCGGGGAGCTGTTTTTT
CASSPMYLNTGELFF
>TRBJ1-5|TRBV23-1|-|-
TGCGCCAGCAGTCAATCGGAACAGTATAGCAATCAGCCCCAGCATTTT
CASSQSEQYSNQPQHF
>TRBJ2-1|TRBV19|-|-
TGTGCCAGTAGTATCCCGGGGGCGACGGCTGAGCAGTTCTTC
CASSIPGATAEQFF
>TRBJ2-7|TRBV5-4|TRBD1|-
TGTGCCAGCAGCAAGGGACAGGGGGATCGCTACGAGCAGTACTTC
CASSKGQGDRYEQYF
>TRBJ2-5|TRBV5-1|TRBD1|-
TGCGCCAGCAGCTTCAGGCTAGAGGGGGCGCCCCGGGAGACCCAGTACTTC
CASSFRLEGAPRETQYF
>TRBJ1-5|TRBV18|-|-
TGTGCCAGCTCACCCCCTCCGGGGCAGGGTCAGCCCCAGCATTTT
CASSPPPGQGQPQHF
>TRBJ2-5|TRBV28|-|once
TGTGCCAGCAATCCAGGGGTAGAGACCCAGTACTTC
CASNPGVETQYF
>TRBJ1-2|TRBV5-1|-|-
TGCGCCAGCAGCTATAGTGATGGACGGGTTGGGTATGGCTACACCTTC
CASSYSDGRVGYGYTF
>TRBJ2-1|TRBV18|TRBD2|-
TGTGCCAGCTCAAGGGGCTCGGCTAGCGGGATCTCTGAGCAGTTCTTC
CASSRGSASGISEQFF
>TRBJ2-3|TRBV6-5|-|-
TGTGCCAGCGGTCGGACGGGGAGCACAGATACGCAGTATTTT
CASGRTGSTDTQYF
>TRBJ1-3|TRBV25-1|-|-
TGTGCCAGCAGTGATGGGAGACTCCCCTCTGGAAACACCATATATTTT
CASSDGRLPSGNTIYF
>TRBJ2-3|TRBV5-4|TRBD2|-
TGTGCCAGCAGCCTAGCGGGCCCTAGCACAGATACGCAGTATTTT
CASSLAGPSTDTQYF
>TRBJ1-1|TRBV2|-|-
TGTGCCAGCGTCCCGGACCGAGCCAAGAACACTGAAGCTTTCTTT
CASVPDRAKNTEAFF
>TRBJ1-1|TRBV29-1|-|-
TGCAGCGTTGGCGACTCAATGAACACTGAAGCTTTCTTT
CSVGDSMNTEAFF
>TRBJ2-7|TRBV7-2|-|-
TGTGCCAGCAGCCCATTAAACAGGGGAGGTAGTGTATACGAGCAGTACTTC
CASSPLNRGGSVYEQYF
>TRBJ2-7|TRBV5-1|TRBD1|-
TGCGCCAGCAGCTTAGACAGGGCAGGCGAGCAGTACTTC
CASSLDRAGEQYF
>TRBJ2-3|TRBV30|TRBD2|-
TGTGCCTGGGAGGTACTAGCGGGGATTCCATTGAGCACAGATACGCAGTATTTT
CAWEVLAGIPLSTDTQYF
>TRBJ2-5|TRBV19|TRBD2|-
TGTGCCAGTAGTGCTAGCGGAGGTAGGGAGACCCAGTACTTC
CASSASGGRETQYF
>TRBJ2-1|TRBV5-6|TRBD1|once
TGTGCCAGCAGCTTGTATACAGGGGGCAATGAGCAGTTCTTC
CASSLYTGGNEQFF
>TRBJ2-2|TRBV10-3|TRBD2|-
TGTGCCATCAGCCCTCTGCTTAGCGGGACACCCGACACCGGGGAGCTGTTTTTT
CAISPLLSGTPDTGELFF
>TRBJ2-7|TRBV5-6|TRBD1|-
TGTGCCAGCAGCTTGGGACGGGACAGCTATTTTAAGAGCTCCTACGAGCAGTACTTC
CASSLGRDSYFKSSYEQYF
>TRBJ1-1|TRBV18|-|once
TGTGCCAGCTCACCAAATGTGCCGGGGATGAACACTGAAGCTTTCTTT
CASSPNVPGMNTEAFF
>TRBJ1-2|TRBV7-2|-|-
TGTGCCAGCAGCCCTGAGGGGTACTATGGCTACACCTTC
CASSPEGYYGYTF
>TRBJ2-3|TRBV11-3|TRBD1|-
TGTGCCAGCAGCTCCAACAGGGGATCGGGAGATACGCAGTATTTT
CASSSNRGSGDTQYF
>TRBJ1-5|TRBV9|TRBD1|-
TGTGCCAGCAGCTTGGGCGGGACAGCCTACAATCAGCCCCAGCATTTT
CASSLGGTAYNQPQHF
>TRBJ2-1|TRBV7-9|TRBD2|-
TGTGCCAGCAGCGGCAACGGCGGGGGACTCGCCTACAATGAGCAGTTCTTC
CASSGNGGGLAYNEQFF
>TRBJ2-1|TRBV7-7|-|-
TGTGCCAGCAGCCCGGGGACGATCAATGAGCAGTTCTTC
CASSPGTINEQFF
>TRBJ2-4|TRBV19|-|-
TGTGCCAGTAGTTCCCCAGGAGGGGCCAAAAACATTCAGTACTTC
CASSSPGGAKNIQYF
>TRBJ2-6|TRBV6-6|TRBD1|-
TGTGCCAGCAGTTACTCGGGACAGGTGGCCAACGTCCTGACTTTC
CASSYSGQVANVLTF
>TRBJ2-7|TRBV18|TRBD1|-
TGTGCCAGCTCACCCTATCCCGGACAGGGTTCCTACGAGCAGTACTTC
CASSPYPGQGSYEQYF
>TRBJ2-3|TRBV14|-|-
TGTGCCAGCAGCTACGGGAACAGGGCAGATACGCAGTATTTT
CASSYGNRADTQYF
>TRBJ2-5|TRBV2|TRBD2|-
TGTGCCAGCAGTGGGGGACTACAAGAGACCCAGTACTTC
CASSGGLQETQYF
>TRBJ2-5|TRBV7-9|TRBD1|-
TGTGCCAGCAGCTTAGGGGACAGGCGGCAAGAGACCCAGTACTTC
CASSLGDRRQETQYF
>TRBJ1-1|TRBV11-2|-|few
TGTGCCAGCAGCATCAGGAACACTGAAGCTTTCTTT
CASSIRNTEAFF
>TRBJ2-7|TRBV2|TRBD2|-
TGTGCCAGCACCCCGGGACTAGCGGCCTCCTACGAGCAGTACTTC
CASTPGLAASYEQYF
>TRBJ1-1|TRBV25-1|-|-
TGTGCCAGCAGACACCAAGGGCAAAGAAACACTGAAGCTTTCTTT
CASRHQGQRNTEAFF
>TRBJ2-7|TRBV29-1|TRBD1|-
TGCAGCGTGGGCCGTCGACAGGGGTACGAGCAGTACTTC
CSVGRRQGYEQYF
>TRBJ2-3|TRBV7-3|-|-
TGTGCCAGCAGCTATCTTGGACGCAAAACGGATACGCAGTATTTT
CASSYLGRKTDTQYF
>TRBJ2-7|TRBV27|TRBD2|-
TGTGCCAGCAGACAAGGGACTAGCGGGAGGCCCTCCTCCTACGAGCAGTACTTC
CASRQGTSGRPSSYEQYF
>TRBJ1-3|TRBV18|-|-
TGTGCCAGCTCACCATATCGGGACGGGAGCTCTGGAAACACCATATATTTT
CASSPYRDGSSGNTIYF
>TRBJ2-7|TRBV19|-|-
TGTGCCAGTAGTAGTCTGGCGGGCAGCTCCTACGAGCAGTACTTC
CASSSLAGSSYEQYF
>TRBJ2-7|TRBV28|-|-
TGTGCCAGCAGTCCGCGGGGCTACGAGCAGTACTTC
CASSPRGYEQYF
>TRBJ2-1|TRBV19|TRBD1|once
TGTGCCAGCACCTCTCAACAGGGGGCGGGGTACAATGAGCAGTTCTTC
CASTSQQGAGYNEQFF
>TRBJ2-2|TRBV27|-|-
TGTGCCAGCAGTTCAACAGGGGAGGAAACCGGGGAGCTGTTTTTT
CASSSTGEETGELFF
>TRBJ1-5|TRBV6-5|-|few
TGTGCCAGCAGTTCCTCGTTCGCGGACGCCGGCCAGCCCCAGCATTTT
CASSSSFADAGQPQHF